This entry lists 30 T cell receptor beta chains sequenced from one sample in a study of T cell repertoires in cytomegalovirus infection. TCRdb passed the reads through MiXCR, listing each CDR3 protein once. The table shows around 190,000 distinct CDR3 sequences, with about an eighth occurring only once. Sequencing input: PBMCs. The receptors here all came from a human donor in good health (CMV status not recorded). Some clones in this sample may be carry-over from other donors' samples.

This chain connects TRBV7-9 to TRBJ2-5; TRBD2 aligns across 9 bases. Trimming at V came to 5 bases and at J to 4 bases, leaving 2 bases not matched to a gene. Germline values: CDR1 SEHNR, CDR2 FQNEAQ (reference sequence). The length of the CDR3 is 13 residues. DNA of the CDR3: TGTGCCAGCAGCCAGACTAGCGGAGAGACCCAGTACTTC. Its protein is CASSQTSGETQYF.

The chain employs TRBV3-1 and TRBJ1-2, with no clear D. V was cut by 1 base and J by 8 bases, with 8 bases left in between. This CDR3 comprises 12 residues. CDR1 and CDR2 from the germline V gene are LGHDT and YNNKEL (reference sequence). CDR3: CASSQGGPGYTF. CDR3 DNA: TGTGCCAGCAGCCAAGGAGGGCCCGGCTACACCTTC.

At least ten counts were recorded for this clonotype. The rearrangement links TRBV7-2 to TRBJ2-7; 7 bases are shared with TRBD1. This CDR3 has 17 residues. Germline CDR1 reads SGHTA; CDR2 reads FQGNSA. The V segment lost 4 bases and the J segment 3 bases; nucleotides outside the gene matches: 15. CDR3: CASSWKGTGDSLYEQYF. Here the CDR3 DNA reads TGTGCCAGCAGCTGGAAAGGAACAGGGGATTCCCTCTACGAGCAGTACTTC.

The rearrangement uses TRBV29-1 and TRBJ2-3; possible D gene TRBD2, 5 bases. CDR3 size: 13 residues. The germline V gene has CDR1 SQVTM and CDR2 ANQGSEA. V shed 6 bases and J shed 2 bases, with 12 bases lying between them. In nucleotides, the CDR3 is TGCAGCGTGAGGGTTTCCTTCACAGATACGCAGTATTTT. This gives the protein CSVRVSFTDTQYF.

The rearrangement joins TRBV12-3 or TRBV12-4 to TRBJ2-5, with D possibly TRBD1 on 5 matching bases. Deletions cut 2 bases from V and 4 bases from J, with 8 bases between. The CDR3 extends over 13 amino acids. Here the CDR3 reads CASSLNQGETQYF. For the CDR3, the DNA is TGTGCCAGCAGTTTAAACCAGGGAGAGACCCAGTACTTC.

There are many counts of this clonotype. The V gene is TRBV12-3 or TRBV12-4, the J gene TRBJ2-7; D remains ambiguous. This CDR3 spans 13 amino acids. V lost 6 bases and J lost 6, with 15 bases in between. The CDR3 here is CASRPGTAVEQYF. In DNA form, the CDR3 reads TGTGCCAGCAGGCCCGGCACGGCCGTCGAGCAGTACTTC.

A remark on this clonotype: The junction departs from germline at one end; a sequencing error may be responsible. The CDR3 protein is CTSSLEGGKTEAFF. The DNA of the CDR3 is TGTACCAGCAGCTTGGAAGGGGGAAAGACTGAAGCTTTCTTT. This chain links TRBV5-6 with TRBJ1-1; TRBD1 is a possible D gene (6 bases). The CDR3 runs 14 residues. Germline V CDR1 and CDR2: SGHDT, YYEEEE.

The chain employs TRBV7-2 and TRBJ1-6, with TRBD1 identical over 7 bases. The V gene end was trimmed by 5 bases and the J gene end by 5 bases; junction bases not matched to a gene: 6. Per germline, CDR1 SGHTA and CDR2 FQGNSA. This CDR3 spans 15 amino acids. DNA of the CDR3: TGTGCCAGCAGCGTTTCGGGACAGAATAATTCACCCCTCCACTTT. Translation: CASSVSGQNNSPLHF.

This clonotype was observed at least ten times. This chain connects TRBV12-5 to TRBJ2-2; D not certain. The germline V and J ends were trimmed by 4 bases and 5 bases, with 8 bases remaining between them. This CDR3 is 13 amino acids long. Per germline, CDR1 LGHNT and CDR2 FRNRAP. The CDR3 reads CASGWTGTGELFF. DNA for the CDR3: TGTGCTAGTGGTTGGACCGGTACCGGGGAGCTGTTTTTT.

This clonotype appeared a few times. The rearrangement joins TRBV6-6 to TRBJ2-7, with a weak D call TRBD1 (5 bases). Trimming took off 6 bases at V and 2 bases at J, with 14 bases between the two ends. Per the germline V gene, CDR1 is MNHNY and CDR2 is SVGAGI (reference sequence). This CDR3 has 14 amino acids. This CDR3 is CASSPPKGTYEQYF. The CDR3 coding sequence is TGTGCCAGCAGCCCACCAAAGGGGACCTACGAGCAGTACTTC.

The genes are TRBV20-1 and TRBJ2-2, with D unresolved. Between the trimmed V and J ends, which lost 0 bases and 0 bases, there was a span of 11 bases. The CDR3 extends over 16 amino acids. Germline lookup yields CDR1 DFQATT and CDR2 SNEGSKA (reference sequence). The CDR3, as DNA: TGCAGTGCTAGAGATCTTCACAACGCGAACACCGGGGAGCTGTTTTTT. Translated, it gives CSARDLHNANTGELFF.

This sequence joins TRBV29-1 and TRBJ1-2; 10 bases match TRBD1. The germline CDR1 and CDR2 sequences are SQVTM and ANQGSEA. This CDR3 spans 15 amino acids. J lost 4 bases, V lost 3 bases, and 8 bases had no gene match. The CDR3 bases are TGCAGCGTTGATGTATATAGGGACAGGGGCTATGGCTACACCTTC. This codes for CSVDVYRDRGYGYTF.

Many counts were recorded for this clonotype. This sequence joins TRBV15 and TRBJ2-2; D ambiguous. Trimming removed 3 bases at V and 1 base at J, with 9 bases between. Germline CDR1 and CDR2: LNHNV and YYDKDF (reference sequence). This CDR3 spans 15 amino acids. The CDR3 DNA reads TGTGCCACCAGCAGGGAGACAAGGAACACCGGGGAGCTGTTTTTT. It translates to CATSRETRNTGELFF.

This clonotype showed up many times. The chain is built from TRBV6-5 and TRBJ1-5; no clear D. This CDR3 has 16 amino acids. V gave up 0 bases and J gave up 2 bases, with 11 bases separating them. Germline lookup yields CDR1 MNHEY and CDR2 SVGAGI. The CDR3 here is CASSYSSSPGNQPQHF. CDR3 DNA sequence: TGTGCCAGCAGTTACTCGAGCAGTCCAGGCAATCAGCCCCAGCATTTT.

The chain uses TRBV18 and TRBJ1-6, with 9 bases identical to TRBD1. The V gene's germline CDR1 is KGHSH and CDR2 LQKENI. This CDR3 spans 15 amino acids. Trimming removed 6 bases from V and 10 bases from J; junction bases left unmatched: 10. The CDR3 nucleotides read TGTGCCAGCTCCGCCGGGACAGGGCAATACTCACCCCTCCACTTT. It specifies CASSAGTGQYSPLHF. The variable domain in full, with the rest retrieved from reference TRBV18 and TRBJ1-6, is NAGVMQNPRHLVRRRGQEARLRCSPMKGHSHVYWYRQLPEEGLKFMVYLQKENIIDESGMPKERFSAEFPKEGPSILRIQQVVRGDSAAYFCASSAGTGQYSPLHFGNGTRLTVT.

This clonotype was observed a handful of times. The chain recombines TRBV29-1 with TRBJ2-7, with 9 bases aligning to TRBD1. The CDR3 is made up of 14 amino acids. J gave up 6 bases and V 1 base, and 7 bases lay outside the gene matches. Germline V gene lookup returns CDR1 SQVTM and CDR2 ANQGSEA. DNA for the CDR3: TGCAGCGTTGAAGTGGGGACAGGGAGAGGCGAGCAGTACTTC. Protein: CSVEVGTGRGEQYF.

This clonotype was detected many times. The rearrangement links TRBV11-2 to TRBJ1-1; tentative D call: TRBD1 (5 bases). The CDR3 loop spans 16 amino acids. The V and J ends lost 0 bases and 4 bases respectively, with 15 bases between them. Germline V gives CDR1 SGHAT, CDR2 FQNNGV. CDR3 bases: TGTGCCAGCAGCTTAGAATGGGGCCAAAGGAGCACTGAAGCTTTCTTT. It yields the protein CASSLEWGQRSTEAFF.

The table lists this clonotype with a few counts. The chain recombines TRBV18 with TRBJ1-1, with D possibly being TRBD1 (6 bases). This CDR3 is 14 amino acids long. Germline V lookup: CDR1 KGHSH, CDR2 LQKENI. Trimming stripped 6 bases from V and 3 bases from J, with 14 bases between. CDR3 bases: TGTGCCAGCTCCCTGAGGGGGATGGACACTGAAGCTTTCTTT. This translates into CASSLRGMDTEAFF.

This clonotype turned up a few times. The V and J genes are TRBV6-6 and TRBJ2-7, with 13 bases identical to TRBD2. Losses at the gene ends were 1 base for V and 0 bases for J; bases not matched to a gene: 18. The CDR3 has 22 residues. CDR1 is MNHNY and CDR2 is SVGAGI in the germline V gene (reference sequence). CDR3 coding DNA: TGTGCCAGCAGTTACTTTGTCGGACTAGCGGGAGCGCTAAAGCTTAGCTCCTACGAGCAGTACTTC. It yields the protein CASSYFVGLAGALKLSSYEQYF.

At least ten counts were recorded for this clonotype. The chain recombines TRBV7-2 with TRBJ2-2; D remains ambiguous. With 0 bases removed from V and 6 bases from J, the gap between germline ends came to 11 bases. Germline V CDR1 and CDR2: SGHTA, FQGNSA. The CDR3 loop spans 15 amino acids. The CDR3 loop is CASSLAFGLSGELFF. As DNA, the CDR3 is TGTGCCAGCAGCTTAGCATTCGGGCTCTCCGGGGAGCTGTTTTTT.

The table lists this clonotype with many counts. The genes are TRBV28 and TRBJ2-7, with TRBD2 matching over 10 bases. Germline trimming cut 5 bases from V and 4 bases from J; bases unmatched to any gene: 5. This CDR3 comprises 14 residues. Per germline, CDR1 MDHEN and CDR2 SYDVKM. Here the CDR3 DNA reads TGTGCCAGCAGTCTCGTAGCGGGAGGATACGAGCAGTACTTC. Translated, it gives CASSLVAGGYEQYF.

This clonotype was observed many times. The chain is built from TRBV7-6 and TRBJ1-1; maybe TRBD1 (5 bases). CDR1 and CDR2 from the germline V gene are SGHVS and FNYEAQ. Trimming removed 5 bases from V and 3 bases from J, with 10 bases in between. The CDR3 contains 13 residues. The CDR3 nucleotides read TGTGCCAGCAGCCCTCGGGACGACACTGAAGCTTTCTTT. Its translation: CASSPRDDTEAFF.

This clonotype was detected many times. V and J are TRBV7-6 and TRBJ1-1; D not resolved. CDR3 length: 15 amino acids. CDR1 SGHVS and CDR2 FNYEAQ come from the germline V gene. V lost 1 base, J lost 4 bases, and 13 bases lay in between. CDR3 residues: CASSLVKGLRTEAFF. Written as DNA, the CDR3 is TGTGCCAGCAGCTTAGTGAAGGGATTACGCACTGAAGCTTTCTTT.

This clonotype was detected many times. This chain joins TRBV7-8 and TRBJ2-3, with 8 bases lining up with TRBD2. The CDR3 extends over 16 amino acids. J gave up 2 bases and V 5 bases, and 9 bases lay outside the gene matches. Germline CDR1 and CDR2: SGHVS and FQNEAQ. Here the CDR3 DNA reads TGTGCCAGCAGCCATGGTAGACTAGCGAACACAGATACGCAGTATTTT. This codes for CASSHGRLANTDTQYF.

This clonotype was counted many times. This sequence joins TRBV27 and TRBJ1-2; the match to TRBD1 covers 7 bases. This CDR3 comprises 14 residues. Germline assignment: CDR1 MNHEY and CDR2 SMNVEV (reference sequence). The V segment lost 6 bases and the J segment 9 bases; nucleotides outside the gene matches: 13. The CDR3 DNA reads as TGTGCCAGCAGACCCGGGACAGTTATGGGTAGCTACACCTTC. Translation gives CASRPGTVMGSYTF.

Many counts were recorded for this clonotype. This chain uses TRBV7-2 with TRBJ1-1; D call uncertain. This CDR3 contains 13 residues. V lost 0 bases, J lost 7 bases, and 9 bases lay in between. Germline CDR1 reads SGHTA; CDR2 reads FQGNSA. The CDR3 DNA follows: TGTGCCAGCAGCTTAGCGTTCGGGTTTGAAGCTTTCTTT. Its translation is CASSLAFGFEAFF.

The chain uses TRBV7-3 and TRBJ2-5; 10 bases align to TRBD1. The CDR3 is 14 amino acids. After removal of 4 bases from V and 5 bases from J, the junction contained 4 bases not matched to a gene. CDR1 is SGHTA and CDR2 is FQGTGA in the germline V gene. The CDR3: CASSSPGQGETQYF. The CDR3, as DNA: TGTGCCAGCAGCTCGCCGGGACAGGGGGAGACCCAGTACTTC.

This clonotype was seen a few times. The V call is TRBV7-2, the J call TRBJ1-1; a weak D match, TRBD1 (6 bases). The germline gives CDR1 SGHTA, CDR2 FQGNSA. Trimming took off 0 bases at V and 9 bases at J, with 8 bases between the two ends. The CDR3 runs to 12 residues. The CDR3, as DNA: TGTGCCAGCAGCTTAGCGGACAGCAAAGCTTTCTTT. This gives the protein CASSLADSKAFF.

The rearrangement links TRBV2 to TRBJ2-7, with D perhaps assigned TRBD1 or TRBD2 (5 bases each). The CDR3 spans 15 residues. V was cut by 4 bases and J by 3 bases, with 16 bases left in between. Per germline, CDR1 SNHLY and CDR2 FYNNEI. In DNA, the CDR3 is TGTGCCAGCAGTGCCGGGACGGGGAGAGGCTACGAGCAGTACTTC. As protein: CASSAGTGRGYEQYF.

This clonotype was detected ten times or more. The CDR3 DNA is TGTGCCAGTAGTATATCGGGACAGGGCTACGAGCAGTACTTC. Protein: CASSISGQGYEQYF. The genes are TRBV19 and TRBJ2-7; 9 nucleotides align to TRBD1. The CDR3 length is 14 residues. After removal of 2 bases from V and 3 bases from J, the junction contained 2 bases not matched to a gene. Germline CDR1 is LNHDA and CDR2 is SQIVND (reference sequence).